This record concerns one T cell receptor (beta chain) sequence. A read error may explain this, as a much larger clone is one base away. These data originate in a study of metastatic and nonmetastatic thyroid tumors. Each patient came to thyroid surgery without any prior treatment (of any kind). TCRdb re-clonotyped the PCR reads through MiXCR. The data hold about 13,000 clones, with approximately 23% observed a single time. V lost 2 bases and J lost 6, with 16 bases in between. The CDR3 runs to 14 residues. Germline V CDR1 and CDR2: GTSNPN, SVGIG (reference sequence). The receptor's source is a female donor with papillary thyroid cancer or a benign thyroid nodule (not recorded which). Some clones in this sample may be carry-over from other donors' samples. This rearrangement joins TRBV30 to TRBJ1-1; D is undetermined. Sequencing was performed on adjacent normal tissue. Here the CDR3 reads CAWSLWGGIPEAFF. CDR3 DNA sequence: TGTGCCTGGAGTCTGTGGGGTGGAATCCCTGAAGCTTTCTTT. Variable domain in full (rest from reference TRBV30 and TRBJ1-1): SQTIHQWPATLVQPVGSPLSLECTVEGTSNPNLYWYRQAAGRGLQLLFYSVGIGQISSEVPQNLSASRPQDRQFILSSKKLLLSDSGFYLCAWSLWGGIPEAFFGQGTRLTVV.